This TCR beta chain was recorded in a study of blood T cell repertoires in COVID-19. Study information: From T cells, B-cell-depleted T cells, or PBMCs came the material, which was cDNA or gDNA.

Generated by immunoSEQ multiplex PCR, the TCRdb table keeps only in-frame clones and is missing some. The profile shows 250,000 to 300,000 clones, 75% to 90% of them singletons. The CDR3 is 14 residues long. The germline gives CDR1 SGHDN, CDR2 FVKESK. J gave up 10 bases and V 4 bases, and 8 bases lay outside the gene matches. This clone was seen once. The sequencing sample was made of peripheral blood. The chain has TRBV14 and TRBJ2-1, with 9 positions matching TRBD1. The source is a man aged 50 to 59 with acute or convalescent COVID-19. The CDR3 reads CASSLGTGFREQFF. The CDR3, as DNA: TGTGCCAGCAGCCTGGGGACAGGGTTTCGGGAGCAGTTCTTC.